The 25 T cell receptor beta chains below come from one sample, sequenced in a study of T cells in Graves' hyperthyroidism and ophthalmopathy. Amplified TCR beta CDR3 regions derived from RNA transcripts. Using the HTBI primer set, a first-round RT-PCR was run on the TCR CDR3. TCRdb passed the multiplex PCR reads through MiXCR, listing each CDR3 protein once. The table has about 640,000 distinct CDR3 sequences, less than 25% seen once. Material: blood. The source is a man aged 25-45 years with Graves' ophthalmopathy.

This clonotype has a count of ten or more. The V and J genes are TRBV28 and TRBJ1-1; D ambiguous. Looked up from germline, CDR1 is MDHEN and CDR2 is SYDVKM. The V end was cut by 5 bases, the J end by 1 base, with 14 bases between. The CDR3 is made up of 15 amino acids. The CDR3 protein is CASSLRGVGNTEAFF. The CDR3 DNA follows: TGTGCCAGCAGTCTCCGGGGAGTCGGGAACACTGAAGCTTTCTTT.

V gene TRBV7-9 combines with J gene TRBJ2-2; tentatively, D is TRBD2 (5 bases). The CDR3 length is 17 residues. Germline lookup yields CDR1 SEHNR and CDR2 FQNEAQ (reference sequence). With 5 bases removed from V and 7 bases from J, the gap between germline ends came to 23 bases. In DNA, the CDR3 is TGTGCCAGCAGCCCCCCTCTAGCAGGAGCGGAGGACGGGGAGCTGTTTTTT. Translation gives CASSPPLAGAEDGELFF.

J is TRBJ1-5 and V is TRBV19; D perhaps matches TRBD1 (6 bases). Looked up from germline, CDR1 is LNHDA and CDR2 is SQIVND (reference sequence). The CDR3 runs 12 residues. V lost 7 bases, J lost 5 bases, and 9 bases lay in between. CDR3 in DNA: TGTGCCAGTATGGGGGCCCATCAGCCCCAGCATTTT. Translating it yields CASMGAHQPQHF.

The V call is TRBV7-9, the J call TRBJ1-6; D might be TRBD1 (5 bases). With 5 bases removed from V and 0 bases from J, the gap between germline ends came to 17 bases. Germline V lookup: CDR1 SEHNR, CDR2 FQNEAQ (reference sequence). The CDR3 runs 18 residues. The CDR3 coding sequence is TGTGCCAGCAGCACATTGGTAGGGGCGAGCTCCTATAATTCACCCCTCCACTTT. It yields the protein CASSTLVGASSYNSPLHF.

This chain uses TRBV7-9 with TRBJ1-1; 9 nucleotides match TRBD1. The CDR3 is made up of 16 amino acids. The junction had 9 bases not matched to a gene; V was cut back by 3 bases and J by 4 bases. Per the germline V gene, CDR1 is SEHNR and CDR2 is FQNEAQ (reference sequence). This CDR3 is CASSFRTGVVGTEAFF. Here the CDR3 DNA reads TGTGCCAGCAGCTTTAGGACAGGGGTCGTGGGCACTGAAGCTTTCTTT.

At least ten counts were recorded for this clonotype. The chain recombines TRBV5-5 with TRBJ2-2; 8 nucleotides line up with TRBD2. Unmatched junction bases numbered 8, after V lost 3 bases and J lost 4 bases. The germline gives CDR1 SGHKS, CDR2 YYEKEE (reference sequence). This CDR3 region has 16 residues. CDR3 nucleotide sequence: TGTGCCAGCAGCTCGATAGCGGGACGATCCACCGGGGAGCTGTTTTTT. It is translated as CASSSIAGRSTGELFF.

As DNA, the CDR3 is TGTGCCAGCAGCGTACAGACGGGTGGGAACAATGAGCAGTTCTTC. Amino acid sequence: CASSVQTGGNNEQFF. The chain recombines TRBV9 with TRBJ2-1, with unresolved D. Looked up from germline, CDR1 is SGDLS and CDR2 is YYNGEE. The V and J ends lost 1 base and 5 bases respectively, with 13 bases between them. CDR3 length: 15 residues.

This clonotype was seen a single time. The chain recombines TRBV29-1 with TRBJ2-1; TRBD2 might be the D (6 bases). V shed 3 bases and J shed 7 bases, with 10 bases lying between them. Germline CDR1 is SQVTM and CDR2 is ANQGSEA. This CDR3 contains 12 residues. CDR3 loop: CSVDGGVNEQFF. The CDR3 DNA reads as TGCAGCGTTGACGGAGGGGTTAATGAGCAGTTCTTC.

CDR3 in DNA: TGCGCCAGCAGCTTGGAATGGAGCGGGAGTAGCACCGGGGAGCTGTTTTTT. As protein: CASSLEWSGSSTGELFF. The V and J genes are TRBV5-1 and TRBJ2-2, with 8 bases matching TRBD2. The ends lost 0 bases at V and 4 bases at J; junction bases unmatched: 8. The CDR3 loop spans 17 amino acids. Germline loops: CDR1 SGHRS, CDR2 YFSETQ.

The chain employs TRBV4-2 and TRBJ2-3; no clear D gene. V was clipped by 2 bases and J by 5 bases, with 5 bases between them. The CDR3 extends over 12 amino acids. Germline CDR1 reads LGHNA; CDR2 reads YNFKEQ. The CDR3 spells CASSQRIDTQYF. The DNA for the CDR3 is TGTGCCAGCAGCCAACGAATAGATACGCAGTATTTT.

The chain links TRBV7-9 to TRBJ2-2; D remains ambiguous. V gave up 1 base and J gave up 10 bases, with 7 bases separating them. CDR3 size: 12 residues. Germline V lookup: CDR1 SEHNR, CDR2 FQNEAQ (reference sequence). CDR3 DNA sequence: TGTGCCAGCAGCTTAGGCCCTTCGGAGCTGTTTTTT. Encoded protein: CASSLGPSELFF.

This clonotype has just one count. This chain joins TRBV28 and TRBJ2-5; D ambiguous. Germline CDR1 and CDR2: MDHEN and SYDVKM. The V end lost 3 bases, the J end lost 5 bases, and 16 bases lay between the germline ends. CDR3 length: 15 residues. CDR3 DNA sequence: TGTGCCAGCAGTTTCGGCGGCCAACGGATGGAGACCCAGTACTTC. The encoded protein is CASSFGGQRMETQYF.

The chain has TRBV19 and TRBJ2-7, with D perhaps assigned TRBD1 or TRBD2 (5 bases each). The CDR3 is 15 residues long. V gave up 3 bases and J gave up 3 bases, with 15 bases separating them. Looked up from germline, CDR1 is LNHDA and CDR2 is SQIVND (reference sequence). In DNA form, the CDR3 reads TGTGCCAGTAGTATCGAGGGACGGGAAAACTACGAGCAGTACTTC. Its translation: CASSIEGRENYEQYF.

This clonotype was detected only a few times. V and J are TRBV6-6 and TRBJ2-1; D gene uncertain. The germline V gene has CDR1 MNHNY and CDR2 SVGAGI (reference sequence). The V and J ends lost 0 bases and 10 bases respectively, with 7 bases between them. This CDR3 region has 12 residues. CDR3 in amino acids: CASSYSRGEQFF. DNA for the CDR3: TGTGCCAGCAGTTACTCCCGCGGAGAGCAGTTCTTC.

This clonotype was observed many times. CDR3 protein: CASSQRATQYF. CDR3 nucleotide sequence: TGTGCCAGCAGCCAAAGGGCTACGCAGTATTTT. The chain recombines TRBV3-1 with TRBJ2-3; D remains ambiguous. The CDR3 is made up of 11 amino acids. The V end was cut by 2 bases, the J end by 8 bases, with 5 bases between. From germline, CDR1 is LGHDT and CDR2 YNNKEL (reference sequence).

This clonotype was observed many times. V gene TRBV11-2 combines with J gene TRBJ2-7, with D hard to call. The V end lost 6 bases, the J end lost 0 bases, and 15 bases lay between the germline ends. The germline V gene encodes CDR1 SGHAT and CDR2 FQNNGV. The CDR3 spans 15 residues. Here the CDR3 DNA reads TGTGCCAGCAGTACCCTCCAGGAAGACTCCTACGAGCAGTACTTC. It translates to CASSTLQEDSYEQYF.

The chain employs TRBV6-2 or TRBV6-3 and TRBJ1-2; D is undetermined. The V end was cut by 4 bases, the J end by 4 bases, with 10 bases between. Germline loops: CDR1 MNHEY, CDR2 SVGEGT. CDR3 size: 13 residues. CDR3 nucleotide sequence: TGTGCCAGCAGTTCCACCCCTCCCTATGGCTACACCTTC. Translation: CASSSTPPYGYTF.

This chain's CDR3 is CASSPGALPDTGELFF. The CDR3, as DNA: TGTGCCAGCAGCCCCGGTGCACTCCCGGACACCGGGGAGCTGTTTTTT. The chain employs TRBV27 and TRBJ2-2; D remains ambiguous. This CDR3 has 16 residues. V gave up 6 bases and J gave up 3 bases, with 17 bases separating them. Germline loops: CDR1 MNHEY, CDR2 SMNVEV (reference sequence).

This clonotype was observed a few times. The chain links TRBV7-2 to TRBJ2-2, with 12 bases aligning to TRBD2. Germline V gene lookup returns CDR1 SGHTA and CDR2 FQGNSA. The CDR3 length is 16 residues. Trimming cost V 8 bases and J 5 bases; bases outside gene matches: 9. CDR3 bases: TGTGCCAGCTGGCGAGGGCTAGCGGGAGGGACCGGGGAGCTGTTTTTT. As protein: CASWRGLAGGTGELFF.

This clonotype has a single count. The V call is TRBV6-2 or TRBV6-3, the J call TRBJ2-1; TRBD2 matches 9 bases. V lost 6 bases to trimming and J lost 0 bases; unmatched junction nucleotides: 12. CDR1 MNHEY and CDR2 SVGEGT come from the germline V gene. The CDR3 has 18 amino acids. CDR3 sequence: CASSRTSEMGSSYNEQFF. The CDR3 DNA reads TGTGCCAGCAGCAGGACTAGCGAGATGGGAAGCTCCTACAATGAGCAGTTCTTC.

This clonotype was observed a handful of times. The chain recombines TRBV27 with TRBJ2-7; TRBD1 aligns across 8 bases. Germline V lookup: CDR1 MNHEY, CDR2 SMNVEV (reference sequence). The CDR3 is made up of 15 amino acids. The J segment lost 3 bases and the V segment lost 4 bases, leaving 8 bases of the junction unmatched. The CDR3 DNA reads TGTGCCAGCAGTTCCATACGGACAGGGAACTACGAGCAGTACTTC. This gives the protein CASSSIRTGNYEQYF.

This chain connects TRBV20-1 to TRBJ2-7; maybe TRBD1 (8 bases). The ends were cut back, 2 bases at V and 5 bases at J, with 19 bases in the middle. The length of the CDR3 is 15 residues. Germline V lookup: CDR1 DFQATT, CDR2 SNEGSKA (reference sequence). CDR3 in amino acids: CSARNRRTGRDEQYF. In DNA, the CDR3 is TGCAGTGCTAGAAATCGACGGACAGGGAGGGACGAGCAGTACTTC.

This clonotype was observed a few times. The chain carries TRBV20-1 and TRBJ2-1; the match to TRBD2 covers 7 bases. J lost 2 bases, V lost 1 base, and 5 bases had no gene match. The germline V gene encodes CDR1 DFQATT and CDR2 SNEGSKA (reference sequence). The CDR3 is 15 residues long. The CDR3 loop reads CSARATSLAYNEQFF. CDR3 in DNA: TGCAGTGCTAGAGCGACTAGCCTGGCCTACAATGAGCAGTTCTTC.

This clonotype was picked up a small number of times. The chain joins TRBV28 to TRBJ2-3, with 10 nucleotides matching TRBD2. This CDR3 is 15 amino acids long. CDR1 and CDR2 from the germline V gene are MDHEN and SYDVKM. V lost 5 bases, J lost 4 bases, and 6 bases stayed unmatched. CDR3 region: CASSAPLAGPDTQYF. The CDR3 coding sequence is TGTGCCAGCAGTGCCCCACTAGCGGGACCAGATACGCAGTATTTT.

This chain links TRBV5-4 with TRBJ2-3; 9 bases map to TRBD2. V shed 4 bases and J 4 bases; nucleotides not matched to a gene: 7. The germline V gene encodes CDR1 SGHNT and CDR2 YYREEE (reference sequence). CDR3 length: 15 residues. The CDR3 here is CASSETSGHSDTQYF. CDR3 bases: TGTGCCAGCAGCGAGACTAGCGGACACTCAGATACGCAGTATTTT.